One sample yielded the 32 T cell receptor beta chains listed below, sequenced in a study of blood T cell repertoires in COVID-19. Sequencing used immunoSEQ multiplex PCR; TCRdb keeps in-frame clones, though not all of them. Here the sample spans around 230,000 clones, nearly 90% being singletons. Sequencing was done on a sample of PBMCs or T cells enriched from blood (not recorded which). The receptors were sampled from a woman in her thirties with acute COVID-19.

The chain is built from TRBV2 and TRBJ2-6, with a possible D match to TRBD1 (5 bases). The CDR3 runs to 12 residues. The germline V gene encodes CDR1 SNHLY and CDR2 FYNNEI. In nucleotides, the CDR3 is TGTGCAATCAGGGCTGGGGCCAACGTCCTGACTTTC. Protein product: CAIRAGANVLTF.

Concerning this clone: This specimen includes other DNA sequences encoding the same CDR3. The chain joins TRBV18 to TRBJ2-3; a weak D match, TRBD2 (5 bases). The CDR3 loop spans 12 amino acids. Germline CDR1 KGHSH, CDR2 LQKENI. V was shortened by 3 bases and J by 4 bases, with 5 bases between the two germline ends. The CDR3 DNA is TGTGCCAGCTCACCGGAGGCAGATACGCAGTATTTT. Its translation is CASSPEADTQYF. The full variable domain, its missing parts supplied by reference TRBV18 and TRBJ2-3, is NAGVMQNPRHLVRRRGQEARLRCSPMKGHSHVYWYRQLPEEGLKFMVYLQKENIIDESGMPKERFSAEFPKEGPSILRIQQVVRGDSAAYFCASSPEADTQYFGPGTRLTVL.

The rearrangement links TRBV29-1 to TRBJ1-2, with D tentatively TRBD1 (6 bases). Germline V gives CDR1 SQVTM, CDR2 ANQGSEA. The length of the CDR3 is 13 residues. Deletions cut 3 bases from V and 5 bases from J, with 13 bases between. CDR3 residues: CSVDPDSAYGYTF. The CDR3 DNA sequence: TGCAGCGTTGATCCGGACAGTGCATATGGCTACACCTTC.

The CDR3 nucleotides read TGTGCTAGTGGATCGGGACAGGGGGTTTACAATCAGCCCCAGCATTTT. It translates to CASGSGQGVYNQPQHF. The rearrangement links TRBV12-5 to TRBJ1-5; 11 bases fit TRBD1. The germline CDR1 and CDR2 sequences are LGHNT and FRNRAP. Trimming took 6 bases from V and 3 from J; bases not matched to a gene: 7. The CDR3 loop spans 16 amino acids.

The chain has TRBV5-4 and TRBJ1-1; D possibly corresponds to TRBD1 (5 bases). This CDR3 comprises 15 residues. Between the trimmed V and J ends, which lost 1 base and 2 bases, there was a span of 12 bases. Germline V CDR1 and CDR2: SGHNT, YYREEE (reference sequence). The DNA of the CDR3 is TGTGCCAGCAGCTTGAGTCTAGGACAAAACACTGAAGCTTTCTTT. Protein sequence: CASSLSLGQNTEAFF.

The rearrangement uses TRBV2 and TRBJ1-4; unclear D gene. Per germline, CDR1 SNHLY and CDR2 FYNNEI. Trimming removed 7 bases from V and 0 bases from J, with 12 bases in between. The CDR3 covers 15 residues. CDR3 DNA sequence: TGTGCCAGCACCCGGACGGGATCAACTAATGAAAAACTGTTTTTT. Translating gives CASTRTGSTNEKLFF. The complete variable domain, with remaining parts taken from reference TRBV2 and TRBJ1-4, reads EPEVTQTPSHQVTQMGQEVILRCVPISNHLYFYWYRQILGQKVEFLVSFYNNEISEKSEIFDDQFSVERPDGSNFTLKIRSTKLEDSAMYFCASTRTGSTNEKLFFGSGTQLSVL.

The chain recombines TRBV14 with TRBJ2-7, with D tentatively TRBD1 (6 bases). The CDR3 covers 16 residues. The V gene lost 1 base and the J gene lost 0 bases, with 13 bases spanning the gap. CDR1 and CDR2 from the germline V gene are SGHDN and FVKESK. CDR3 nucleotide sequence: TGTGCCAGCAGCCAAGGTTCCACAGGGAGCTCCTACGAGCAGTACTTC. This encodes CASSQGSTGSSYEQYF. Drawing the rest from reference TRBV14 and TRBJ2-7, the complete variable domain is EAGVTQFPSHSVIEKGQTVTLRCDPISGHDNLYWYRRVMGKEIKFLLHFVKESKQDESGMPNNRFLAERTGGTYSTLKVQPAELEDSGVYFCASSQGSTGSSYEQYFGPGTRLTVT.

The chain employs TRBV30 and TRBJ2-7; no firm D call. V gave up 3 bases and J gave up 6 bases, with 9 bases separating them. Germline V CDR1 and CDR2: GTSNPN, SVGIG (reference sequence). The CDR3 covers 11 residues. The CDR3 loop reads CAWRERSEQYF. The CDR3 DNA reads as TGTGCCTGGAGAGAGAGAAGCGAGCAGTACTTC.

The rearrangement joins TRBV7-9 to TRBJ2-2; D remains ambiguous. The CDR3 consists of 13 residues. CDR1 SEHNR and CDR2 FQNEAQ come from the germline V gene (reference sequence). Trimming shortened V by 4 bases and J by 2 bases, and 5 bases separated the two germline ends. CDR3 coding DNA: TGTGCCAGCAGCTCCTTAAACACCGGGGAGCTGTTTTTT. Its translation: CASSSLNTGELFF. The full variable domain, with the rest looked up from reference TRBV7-9 and TRBJ2-2, is DTGVSQNPRHKITKRGQNVTFRCDPISEHNRLYWYRQTLGQGPEFLTYFQNEAQLEKSRLLSDRFSAERPKGSFSTLEIQRTEQGDSAMYLCASSSLNTGELFFGEGSRLTVL.

The CDR3 bases are TGCGCCAGCAGCCAAGTCGCTCGGAGGGGTCTTGAGGCTTTCTTT. It is translated as CASSQVARRGLEAFF. The chain carries TRBV4-3 and TRBJ1-1; D is possibly TRBD1 (5 bases). V was trimmed by 1 base and J by 11 bases, leaving 20 bases between them. Germline lookup yields CDR1 LGHNA and CDR2 YSLEER. The CDR3 totals 15 residues.

The V and J genes are TRBV5-6 and TRBJ1-3; TRBD1 matches 7 bases. This CDR3 comprises 14 residues. The V gene end was trimmed by 3 bases and the J gene end by 7 bases; junction bases not matched to a gene: 7. The germline gives CDR1 SGHDT, CDR2 YYEEEE. The CDR3, as DNA: TGTGCCAGCAGCTGGGACAGCCTTCAGAACACCATATATTTT. This gives the protein CASSWDSLQNTIYF.

J is TRBJ1-5 and V is TRBV19; D unresolved. Germline V gene lookup returns CDR1 LNHDA and CDR2 SQIVND (reference sequence). The CDR3 is 15 residues long. With 0 bases removed from V and 6 bases from J, the gap between germline ends came to 12 bases. The CDR3 sequence: CASSIEGRSGQPQHF. CDR3 in DNA: TGTGCCAGTAGTATAGAGGGTAGGTCGGGTCAGCCCCAGCATTTT.

This clone came up once. V gene TRBV30 combines with J gene TRBJ2-7, with D possibly TRBD2 on 6 matching bases. V was clipped by 7 bases and J by 0 bases, with 10 bases between them. Germline CDR1 is GTSNPN and CDR2 is SVGIG (reference sequence). The CDR3 consists of 12 residues. The CDR3 sequence is CAYRESSYEQYF. For the CDR3, the DNA is TGTGCCTACCGGGAGAGCTCCTACGAGCAGTACTTC.

The gene calls are TRBV6-5 and TRBJ2-1; D may be TRBD2 (5 bases). V gave up 4 bases and J gave up 3 bases, with 13 bases separating them. This CDR3 has 15 amino acids. CDR1 is MNHEY, CDR2 SVGAGI, per germline. The CDR3 nucleotides are TGTGCCAGCAGTTCGGTGCAAGGGAGCTACAATGAGCAGTTCTTC. It is translated as CASSSVQGSYNEQFF.

This rearrangement joins TRBV5-1 to TRBJ2-2; 11 nucleotides line up with TRBD1. The length of the CDR3 is 14 residues. J gave up 11 bases and V 4 bases, and 7 bases lay outside the gene matches. Germline V gene sequence: CDR1 SGHRS, CDR2 YFSETQ. CDR3 region: CASSPGQGVRELFF. The CDR3 DNA sequence: TGCGCCAGCAGCCCGGGACAGGGGGTCAGAGAGCTGTTTTTT. Filled out from reference TRBV5-1 and TRBJ2-2, the complete variable domain reads KAGVTQTPRYLIKTRGQQVTLSCSPISGHRSVSWYQQTPGQGLQFLFEYFSETQRNKGNFPGRFSGRQFSNSRSEMNVSTLELGDSALYLCASSPGQGVRELFFGEGSRLTVL.

The rearrangement uses TRBV6-4 and TRBJ1-5; no reliable D call. V lost 8 bases to trimming and J lost 2 bases, with 16 bases between them. CDR1 and CDR2 from the germline V gene are MRHNA and SNTAGT. The CDR3 is 15 amino acids. The CDR3 DNA is TGTGCCAGCCGCCCTGACCCGGGTGGCAATCAGCCCCAGCATTTT. Protein: CASRPDPGGNQPQHF.

The rearrangement links TRBV19 to TRBJ1-6; D unclear. Germline-derived CDR1 and CDR2 are LNHDA and SQIVND (reference sequence). Trimming left V 5 bases short and J 7 bases short, with 9 bases between. This CDR3 contains 13 residues. The CDR3, as DNA: TGTGCCAGTAGTCCAGGATGGAATTCACCCCTCCACTTT. It codes for CASSPGWNSPLHF. Variable domain in full (rest from reference TRBV19 and TRBJ1-6): DGGITQSPKYLFRKEGQNVTLSCEQNLNHDAMYWYRQDPGQGLRLIYYSQIVNDFQKGDIAEGYSVSREKKESFPLTVTSAQKNPTAFYLCASSPGWNSPLHFGNGTRLTVT.

CDR3 amino acids: CASSIAPLGANTEAFF. The CDR3 DNA reads TGTGCCAGCAGCATTGCCCCCTTGGGGGCGAACACTGAAGCTTTCTTT. V is TRBV7-2 and J is TRBJ1-1; D perhaps matches TRBD1 (6 bases). Germline assignment: CDR1 SGHTA and CDR2 FQGNSA. This CDR3 region has 16 residues. V lost 5 bases to trimming and J lost 1 base, with 17 bases between them.

V is TRBV7-9 and J is TRBJ2-1, with a tentative D call TRBD2 (6 bases). The V end lost 11 bases, the J end lost 0 bases, and 26 bases lay between the germline ends. The CDR3 is 18 amino acids. Germline lookup yields CDR1 SEHNR and CDR2 FQNEAQ (reference sequence). The chain's CDR3 is CAQTGAGTSSSSYNEQFF. CDR3 DNA: TGTGCCCAAACCGGGGCGGGGACTTCCTCTAGCTCCTACAATGAGCAGTTCTTC.

The V gene is TRBV2, the J gene TRBJ2-2; D is perhaps TRBD2 (6 bases). Germline-derived CDR1 and CDR2 are SNHLY and FYNNEI. CDR3 length: 14 amino acids. V shed 6 bases and J shed 4 bases, with 12 bases lying between them. The DNA of the CDR3 is TGTGCCAGCAGGGGTGGGGGGAGCACCGGGGAGCTGTTTTTT. It is translated as CASRGGGSTGELFF.

The rearrangement joins TRBV19 to TRBJ2-1; TRBD2 aligns across 10 bases. The CDR3 has 14 residues. Germline CDR1 LNHDA, CDR2 SQIVND (reference sequence). V lost 5 bases, J lost 10 bases, and 8 bases stayed unmatched. CDR3 loop: CASSVTSGVREQFF. Here the CDR3 DNA reads TGTGCCAGTAGTGTAACTAGCGGGGTCCGGGAGCAGTTCTTC.

The chain uses TRBV3-1 (or the pseudogene TRBV3-2) and TRBJ2-7; possibly TRBD2 for D (5 bases). This CDR3 has 14 amino acids. Trimming cost V 4 bases and J 2 bases, with 12 bases left between them. Germline V gene lookup returns CDR1 LGHDT and CDR2 YNNKEL (reference sequence). The CDR3 reads CASSLRESAYEQYF. DNA for the CDR3: TGTGCCAGCAGCCTGAGGGAGTCGGCCTACGAGCAGTACTTC.

The gene calls are TRBV4-3 and TRBJ1-2; D is uncertain. The CDR3 runs to 13 residues. Trimming pared 5 bases from V and 2 bases from J, leaving 9 bases between. CDR1 is LGHNA, CDR2 YSLEER, per germline. CDR3 nucleotide sequence: TGCGCCAGCAGCAATAGGAGAAACTATGGCTACACCTTC. Amino acid sequence: CASSNRRNYGYTF.

The CDR3 sequence is CAWSRDIRNQPQHF. The CDR3 DNA sequence: TGTGCCTGGAGTAGGGACATCAGAAATCAGCCCCAGCATTTT. The rearrangement links TRBV30 to TRBJ1-5, with a tentative D call TRBD1 (6 bases). The CDR3 spans 14 residues. Germline-derived CDR1 and CDR2 are GTSNPN and SVGIG (reference sequence). The ends were cut back, 2 bases at V and 4 bases at J, with 12 bases in the middle.

The CDR3 DNA follows: TGTGCCAGCAGCTCAGACAGCTACAATTCACCCCTCCACTTT. Translation gives CASSSDSYNSPLHF. The J gene is TRBJ1-6, the V gene TRBV7-3; D perhaps matches TRBD1 (5 bases). Trimming removed 4 bases from V and 7 bases from J, with 11 bases in between. From germline, CDR1 is SGHTA and CDR2 FQGTGA. CDR3 length: 14 amino acids. Full variable domain (missing parts from reference TRBV7-3 and TRBJ1-6): GAGVSQTPSNKVTEKGKYVELRCDPISGHTALYWYRQSLGQGPEFLIYFQGTGAADDSGLPNDRFFAVRPEGSVSTLKIQRTERGDSAVYLCASSSDSYNSPLHFGNGTRLTVT.

Here the CDR3 DNA reads TGTGCCAGCAGCCCCCCGGGGACAGGAGCCTACGAGCAGTACTTC. Its protein product is CASSPPGTGAYEQYF. The chain links TRBV28 to TRBJ2-7; 8 bases map to TRBD1. Germline assignment: CDR1 MDHEN and CDR2 SYDVKM. This CDR3 is built from 15 residues. Unmatched junction bases numbered 9, after V lost 6 bases and J lost 2 bases.

The chain combines TRBV7-2 with TRBJ1-2; 7 bases are a match to TRBD1. V gave up 5 bases and J gave up 8 bases; unmatched junction bases: 14. This CDR3 comprises 15 residues. Germline CDR1 SGHTA, CDR2 FQGNSA. The CDR3 bases are TGTGCCAGCAGCCAAGCGACAGGGTGGGGATGGGGCTACACCTTC. Protein: CASSQATGWGWGYTF.

This sequence joins TRBV4-1 and TRBJ1-6; no clear D gene. Per the germline V gene, CDR1 is MGHRA and CDR2 is YSYEKL. This CDR3 contains 20 residues. Trimming removed 8 bases at V and 7 bases at J, with 33 bases between. CDR3 DNA sequence: TGCGCCAGCGGACCACTACCCTCAGGACTTCTTCCACACGGAAATTCACCCCTCCACTTT. This sequence encodes CASGPLPSGLLPHGNSPLHF.

The rearrangement uses TRBV3-1 (or the pseudogene TRBV3-2) and TRBJ1-6; D may be TRBD1 (5 bases). The V end was cut by 0 bases, the J end by 8 bases, with 11 bases between. Germline CDR1 LGHDT, CDR2 YNNKEL (reference sequence). CDR3 length equals 15 residues. This CDR3 is CASSQEALGDSPLHF. DNA for the CDR3: TGTGCCAGCAGCCAAGAAGCTCTAGGGGATTCACCCCTCCACTTT.

In DNA, the CDR3 is TGCGCCAGCAGTGATACCCCTTGGGGACTAGCGGGGGTCGGCCGGGGAAATGAGCAGTTCTTC. It specifies CASSDTPWGLAGVGRGNEQFF. The rearrangement uses TRBV10-2 and TRBJ2-1; 14 bases fit TRBD2. The V gene end was trimmed by 3 bases and the J gene end by 7 bases; junction bases not matched to a gene: 20. CDR3 length equals 21 residues. The germline V gene encodes CDR1 WSHSY and CDR2 SAAADI.

The rearrangement links TRBV5-6 to TRBJ2-1, with 7 bases lining up with TRBD1. Trimming took 7 bases from V and 4 from J; bases not matched to a gene: 17. The CDR3 has 17 residues. Per germline, CDR1 SGHDT and CDR2 YYEEEE. The CDR3 reads CASGTERPQGPYNEQFF. The CDR3 DNA sequence: TGTGCCAGCGGGACAGAGAGGCCCCAAGGGCCATACAATGAGCAGTTCTTC.

The V call is TRBV9, the J call TRBJ2-3, with unresolved D. Germline loops: CDR1 SGDLS, CDR2 YYNGEE. The V gene lost 4 bases and the J gene lost 4 bases, with 7 bases spanning the gap. This CDR3 spans 12 amino acids. The CDR3 nucleotides read TGTGCCAGCAGCCCCCGAGCAGATACGCAGTATTTT. This sequence encodes CASSPRADTQYF.